Listed below are T cell receptor beta chains from one sample, sequenced in a study of blood T cell repertoires in COVID-19. Clones were read by immunoSEQ multiplex PCR, and TCRdb kept only the in-frame ones, dropping some. The data show 200,000 to 250,000 clones, over 65% seen once. What was sequenced was PBMCs or T cells enriched from blood (not recorded which). All receptors derive from a woman aged 60 to 75 who had recovered from COVID-19. Both conserved end residues are part of each CDR3. A D gene is named only where the DNA matches it firmly. Part of the rows lack a size; the others show once, few, many or a class for expanded clones.

cdr3_nt cdr3_aa j_call d_call v_call cdr3_length clone_size
TGTGCCATCAACCAGGGGAATTCACCCCTCCACTTT CAINQGNSPLHF TRBJ1-6 - TRBV10-3 12 once
TGTGCCAGCAGCCCAGCTCGCAGGGGAACTGAAGCTTTCTTT CASSPARRGTEAFF TRBJ1-1 - TRBV2 14 once
TGTGCCATCAGTTTCTCCACAGAAGAAGCTTTCTTT CAISFSTEEAFF TRBJ1-1 - TRBV10-3 12 -
TGTGCCAGCAGCAAGACTAGCGGAGCTTCCTACGAGCAGTACTTC CASSKTSGASYEQYF TRBJ2-7 TRBD2 TRBV11-3 15 -
TGTGCCAGCAGCCAAGATTTCGGTAATTCACCCCTCCACTTT CASSQDFGNSPLHF TRBJ1-6 - TRBV3-1/TRBV3-2 14 -
TGTGCCAGCAGTGGAACAGGGGGCCTGAACACTGAAGCTTTCTTT CASSGTGGLNTEAFF TRBJ1-1 TRBD1 TRBV2 15 -
TGTGCCAGCAGCCTCGGACAGTCCCAGCATTTT CASSLGQSQHF TRBJ1-5 - TRBV7-8 11 -
TGTGCGACAGCTACAGGGTCTAATCAGCCCCAGCATTTT CATATGSNQPQHF TRBJ1-5 - TRBV5-8 13 -
TGTGCCAGCAGCTCCCTAGCGGGAGATGGTAATGAGCAGTTCTTC CASSSLAGDGNEQFF TRBJ2-1 TRBD2 TRBV7-9 15 once
TGTGCCAGCAGCTTAGATGGCCCAGAGGGAATGGGTTCACCCCTCCACTTT CASSLDGPEGMGSPLHF TRBJ1-6 - TRBV11-2 17 few
TGTGCCAGCAGAAAGCGGGACGGACCTGACTACGAGCAGTACTTC CASRKRDGPDYEQYF TRBJ2-7 TRBD2 TRBV6-5 15 -
TGTGCCATCGGAGGGGGCAGAGAGAACACTGAAGCTTTCTTT CAIGGGRENTEAFF TRBJ1-1 TRBD1 TRBV10-3 14 -
TGTGCCAGCAGTGAAGCTCTAGCGAGCACAGATACGCAGTATTTT CASSEALASTDTQYF TRBJ2-3 - TRBV2 15 -
TGTGCCAGCAGCCAAGATGACATCACTGGAAACACCATATATTTT CASSQDDITGNTIYF TRBJ1-3 - TRBV4-2 15 -
TGTGCTAGTGGTTTCCCCGGGACAGGGACCCAACTCTCTGGAAACACCATATATTTT CASGFPGTGTQLSGNTIYF TRBJ1-3 TRBD1 TRBV12-5 19 -
TGTGCCAGCAGCTTATGGGTCAGGGGGGATTATGGCTACACCTTC CASSLWVRGDYGYTF TRBJ1-2 TRBD1 TRBV13 15 -
TGTGCCAGCAGTGAAGGGGGCAGGATCTACGAGCAGTACTTC CASSEGGRIYEQYF TRBJ2-7 - TRBV25-1 14 -
TGTGCCAGCAGCTCGCAAGGGGGCCGGTGGGGTGGCTACACCTTC CASSSQGGRWGGYTF TRBJ1-2 TRBD1 TRBV7-9 15 once
TGTGCCAGCAGCGTAGGGGGGACAGGGTACACCTTC CASSVGGTGYTF TRBJ1-2 TRBD1 TRBV9 12 -
TGTGCCAGCAGCCTAAAAAAGGGGACAGCCCTAAGAACTAACTATGGCTACACCTTC CASSLKKGTALRTNYGYTF TRBJ1-2 TRBD1 TRBV11-2 19 -
TGTGCCAGCAGCTCCCAAGGGGCGGAGACCCAGTACTTC CASSSQGAETQYF TRBJ2-5 - TRBV7-3 13 -
TGTGCCAGCAGCCCGGGACAGGGAACCTATGGCTACACCTTC CASSPGQGTYGYTF TRBJ1-2 TRBD1 TRBV7-2 14 -
TGTGCCAGTAGTGCCAGAAAAAATGAAAAACTGTTTTTT CASSARKNEKLFF TRBJ1-4 - TRBV19 13 -
TGTGCCAGCAGCGCACAGGGGGACTTCCTTAAACAGTTCTTC CASSAQGDFLKQFF TRBJ2-1 TRBD1 TRBV7-2 14 -
TGTGCCAGCAGTCCCCGGACAGGGGGTAGGGGCTACACCTTC CASSPRTGGRGYTF TRBJ1-2 TRBD1 TRBV6-5 14 -
TGTGCCAGCAGATTCCAGACAGGGGAAACTGAAGCTTTCTTT CASRFQTGETEAFF TRBJ1-1 TRBD1 TRBV6-5 14 -
TGCGCCAGCAGGACTAGCGGGGGGGCCACCGGGGAGCTGTTTTTT CASRTSGGATGELFF TRBJ2-2 TRBD2 TRBV4-3 15 -
TGTGTCAGAAGCCCCTGGGGCAGCCCTGACTATGGCTACACCTTC CVRSPWGSPDYGYTF TRBJ1-2 - TRBV7-5 15 -
TGTGCCATCACTCAGGGGGAATACAATGAGCAGTTCTTC CAITQGEYNEQFF TRBJ2-1 TRBD1 TRBV10-3 13 -
TGTGCCAGCAGCCGAGGCAGCTCTGGAAACACCATATATTTT CASSRGSSGNTIYF TRBJ1-3 - TRBV5-8 14 -
TGTGCCAGCAGCTCCACAGGGAGCTCCTACAATGAGCAGTTCTTC CASSSTGSSYNEQFF TRBJ2-1 - TRBV7-3 15 -
TGTGCCAGCAGTACACAGGGAGCGAGCGGCGAAAAACTGTTTTTT CASSTQGASGEKLFF TRBJ1-4 - TRBV2 15 few
TGTGCCAGCAGCTGGGACAGGGAAGAGACCCAGTACTTC CASSWDREETQYF TRBJ2-5 TRBD1 TRBV7-2 13 -
TGCAGCGTTGAGCGCCTGGACAGGGGGGCCGGGGAGCTGTTTTTT CSVERLDRGAGELFF TRBJ2-2 TRBD1 TRBV29-1 15 -
TGTGCCAGCAGCTTACCGCCACTACGGGGGAACATGAACACTGAAGCTTTCTTT CASSLPPLRGNMNTEAFF TRBJ1-1 - TRBV7-9 18 few
TGTGCCAGCAGCCCGACTTTCTACGAGCAGTACTTC CASSPTFYEQYF TRBJ2-7 - TRBV7-2 12 -
TGTGCCAGCAGAACCGGGACAGGGAGTGGTGAAGCTTTCTTT CASRTGTGSGEAFF TRBJ1-1 TRBD1 TRBV7-2 14 -
TGTGCCAGCAGCCAGGACAGGGGATTTAATGAAAAACTGTTTTTT CASSQDRGFNEKLFF TRBJ1-4 TRBD1 TRBV3-1/TRBV3-2 15 -
TGTGCCAGCAGCTCCACCGGCTCCTACAATGAGCAGTTCTTC CASSSTGSYNEQFF TRBJ2-1 - TRBV7-3 14 -
TGTGCCAGTAGTATAGCCCTGTTGAACACTGAAGCTTTCTTT CASSIALLNTEAFF TRBJ1-1 - TRBV19 14 -